This TCR beta chain appears in the sequencing data of a study of blood T cell repertoires in COVID-19. This CDR3 spans 15 amino acids. The V gene's germline CDR1 is SGDLS and CDR2 YYNGEE. Trimming took off 0 bases at V and 5 bases at J, with 14 bases between the two ends. Methods used by the authors: Reference gene primer amplification gave nucleated cell count estimates. Libraries were prepared by immunoSEQ multiplex PCR; TCRdb keeps only in-frame clonotypes and omits some of them. V and J calls and clone size are given by that table; D and trimming were obtained from the DNA. The sample has 250,000 to 300,000 clones; about 91% are singletons. Each participant's cohort was designated according to participant-reported clinical history.

Sequenced: PBMCs or T cells enriched from blood (not recorded which). This TCR was recovered from a human donor in a cohort exposed to, infected with or recovered from COVID-19 (not recorded which). The donor label of this sample is uncertain. V gene TRBV9 combines with J gene TRBJ2-5; weak D call: TRBD2 (6 bases). CDR3 sequence (DNA): TGTGCCAGCAGCGTAGAATGCAGCGGGCGGGAGACCCAGTACTTC. This sequence encodes CASSVECSGRETQYF.